One and the same sample provided the 3 T cell receptor beta chains below, sequenced in a study of ipilimumab plus nivolumab after autologous stem cell transplantation. The method was immunoSEQ multiplex PCR; TCRdb's version includes in-frame clones alone and lacks a portion of them. Among approximately 20,000 clones, over 70% were seen once, and the ten largest hold over 15%. The sample in question was PBMCs, obtained in a trial of ipilimumab plus nivolumab as post-transplant consolidation. Receptor source: a male donor with diffuse large B-cell lymphoma.

The chain has TRBV7-2 and TRBJ2-3; 8 positions agree with TRBD2. V shed 5 bases and J 0 bases; nucleotides not matched to a gene: 7. Germline CDR1 SGHTA, CDR2 FQGNSA. The CDR3 has 16 residues. The CDR3 protein is CASSPLAGYSTDTQYF. CDR3 coding DNA: TGTGCCAGCAGCCCCTTAGCGGGGTATAGCACAGATACGCAGTATTTT.

This chain joins TRBV28 and TRBJ1-5; maybe TRBD1 (5 bases). The CDR3 length is 12 residues. With 7 bases removed from V and 7 bases from J, the gap between germline ends came to 11 bases. Per the germline V gene, CDR1 is MDHEN and CDR2 is SYDVKM. CDR3 amino acids: CASNGGDQPQHF. CDR3 bases: TGTGCCAGCAACGGGGGGGACCAGCCCCAGCATTTT.

This rearrangement joins TRBV6-5 to TRBJ1-6; 7 nucleotides line up with TRBD1. The J segment lost 8 bases and the V segment lost 4 bases, leaving 11 bases of the junction unmatched. This CDR3 has 16 residues. Germline lookup yields CDR1 MNHEY and CDR2 SVGAGI. The CDR3 DNA reads as TGTGCCAGCAGTTTCGACCCACTCAGGGGGGATTCACCCCTCCACTTT. This encodes CASSFDPLRGDSPLHF.